The 29 T cell receptor beta chains reported below all come from one sample, sequenced in a study of early T cells in non-severe SARS-CoV-2 infection. MiXCR was run by TCRdb on the 5' RACE reads, yielding one entry per CDR3 protein. The repertoire holds 85,000 to 90,000 distinct CDR3 sequences, around 15% seen once, with 5% to 7.5% in the top ten. The sequenced sample was whole blood. The receptors come from an adult who was a healthcare worker with PCR-confirmed SARS-CoV-2 infection or an uninfected control (not recorded which).

The sample holds a few counts of this clonotype. CDR3 bases: TGTGCCAGCGGGGGGACATCCTCCGGGGAGCTGTTTTTT. This translates into CASGGTSSGELFF. The chain carries TRBV14 and TRBJ2-2; D possibly matches TRBD1 or TRBD2 (6 bases each). CDR3 length: 13 amino acids. Germline V gives CDR1 SGHDN, CDR2 FVKESK. Trimming took off 8 bases at V and 6 bases at J, with 13 bases between the two ends.

J is TRBJ2-2 and V is TRBV20-1, with D perhaps being TRBD1 or TRBD2 (5 bases each). The CDR3 loop spans 17 amino acids. Deletions cut 2 bases from V and 4 bases from J, with 20 bases between. Germline V gene data show CDR1 as DFQATT and CDR2 as SNEGSKA (reference sequence). This CDR3 is CSARLPPTAGSTGELFF. CDR3 sequence (DNA): TGCAGTGCTAGACTGCCCCCAACGGCAGGGAGCACCGGGGAGCTGTTTTTT.

This clonotype has at least ten counts. The chain links TRBV7-2 to TRBJ1-5; D call uncertain. This CDR3 spans 14 amino acids. The germline V gene encodes CDR1 SGHTA and CDR2 FQGNSA. V was cut by 5 bases and J by 6 bases, with 14 bases left in between. The CDR3 loop is CASSPRPGGQPQHF. The CDR3 region has the DNA TGTGCCAGCAGCCCCCGACCAGGTGGTCAGCCCCAGCATTTT.

This clonotype turned up a few times. The chain links TRBV7-6 to TRBJ1-2, with TRBD1 matching 7 bases. CDR1 is SGHVS and CDR2 is FNYEAQ in the germline V gene. The CDR3 is 15 amino acids. The V segment lost 1 base and the J segment 7 bases; nucleotides outside the gene matches: 9. CDR3 in amino acids: CASSLEGAVNPGYTF. The CDR3 DNA reads TGTGCCAGCAGCTTAGAGGGGGCTGTTAACCCTGGCTACACCTTC.

The V and J genes are TRBV5-5 and TRBJ2-5; tentatively, D is TRBD1 (5 bases). Trimming took off 2 bases at V and 4 bases at J, with 12 bases between the two ends. This CDR3 has 14 amino acids. The germline gives CDR1 SGHKS, CDR2 YYEKEE (reference sequence). CDR3 sequence reads: CASSFTGFRETQYF. CDR3 bases: TGTGCCAGCAGCTTCACAGGATTCCGAGAGACCCAGTACTTC.

This clonotype appeared a few times. The V call is TRBV3-1, the J call TRBJ2-1, with 14 bases lining up with TRBD2. This CDR3 spans 15 amino acids. Germline CDR1 is LGHDT and CDR2 is YNNKEL (reference sequence). With V trimmed by 6 bases and J by 8 bases, 6 bases remained unmatched. CDR3 nucleotide sequence: TGTGCCAGCAGACTAGGGACTAGCGGGGGCGATGAGCAGTTCTTC. This encodes CASRLGTSGGDEQFF.

This clonotype was seen more than once but under ten times. The rearrangement joins TRBV4-1 to TRBJ1-5; D not certain. This CDR3 spans 14 amino acids. Trimming took off 0 bases at V and 4 bases at J, with 7 bases between the two ends. CDR1 is MGHRA, CDR2 YSYEKL, per germline. This CDR3 reads CASSQDAGNQPQHF. The DNA of the CDR3 is TGCGCCAGCAGCCAAGATGCGGGGAATCAGCCCCAGCATTTT.

This clonotype was observed a few times. The V and J genes are TRBV10-3 and TRBJ2-3; no reliable D call. Germline CDR1 is ENHRY and CDR2 is SYGVKD. The CDR3 has 12 residues. V was pared by 1 base and J by 4 bases, with 3 bases between. The CDR3, as DNA: TGTGCCATCAGTGAGTGGGCAGATACGCAGTATTTT. It codes for CAISEWADTQYF.

The sample holds a few counts of this clonotype. The J gene is TRBJ2-7, the V gene TRBV30; no definite D call. Trimming took 2 bases from V and 2 from J, leaving 7 bases between them. This CDR3 is built from 12 residues. The germline V gene has CDR1 GTSNPN and CDR2 SVGIG (reference sequence). CDR3 region: CAWSPAPYEQYF. In nucleotides, the CDR3 is TGTGCCTGGAGTCCGGCGCCCTACGAGCAGTACTTC.

This clonotype was seen many times. V gene TRBV20-1 combines with J gene TRBJ2-3; a weak D match, TRBD2 (6 bases). V was shortened by 1 base and J by 1 base, with 9 bases between the two germline ends. CDR1 is DFQATT and CDR2 is SNEGSKA in the germline V gene (reference sequence). The CDR3 consists of 14 residues. Here the CDR3 reads CSARVTSRTDTQYF. The CDR3 nucleotides read TGCAGTGCTAGAGTCACTAGCCGCACAGATACGCAGTATTTT.

There are a few counts of this clonotype. This chain joins TRBV6-4 and TRBJ2-5; tentative D call: TRBD2 (6 bases). Germline CDR1 is MRHNA and CDR2 is SNTAGT. The CDR3 has 12 residues. Trimming took 9 bases from V and 5 from J, leaving 13 bases between them. CDR3 sequence reads: CARGRDLETQYF. The CDR3 nucleotides read TGTGCCAGGGGAAGGGACTTGGAGACCCAGTACTTC.

The V and J genes are TRBV7-9 and TRBJ2-7; tentatively, D is TRBD1 (6 bases). Trimming removed 9 bases from V and 4 bases from J, with 13 bases in between. The CDR3 is 12 amino acids. Germline CDR1 SEHNR, CDR2 FQNEAQ (reference sequence). CDR3 sequence (DNA): TGTGCCAGTACGTTAGGGGGATACGAGCAGTACTTC. Amino acids: CASTLGGYEQYF.

The sample holds many counts of this clonotype. Here the CDR3 DNA reads TGTGCCAGCAGTGGGACAGGTGAAAAACTGTTTTTT. Translation: CASSGTGEKLFF. The chain joins TRBV6-6 to TRBJ1-4, with 8 bases that match TRBD1. Germline V gene sequence: CDR1 MNHNY, CDR2 SVGAGI (reference sequence). The CDR3 runs to 12 residues. The V gene end was trimmed by 5 bases and the J gene end by 7 bases; junction bases not matched to a gene: 0.

The rearrangement uses TRBV10-2 and TRBJ1-5; D ambiguous. This CDR3 is built from 16 residues. The germline V gene has CDR1 WSHSY and CDR2 SAAADI. Trimming cost V 7 bases and J 4 bases, with 20 bases left between them. CDR3 amino acids: CASMGPPARRNQPQHF. CDR3 in DNA: TGCGCCAGCATGGGCCCCCCGGCACGAAGGAATCAGCCCCAGCATTTT.

This clonotype was seen more than once but under ten times. The rearrangement links TRBV5-5 to TRBJ1-5; D unclear. CDR1 and CDR2 (germline): SGHKS, YYEKEE (reference sequence). Trimming removed 2 bases from V and 3 bases from J, with 12 bases in between. The CDR3 runs 15 residues. The CDR3 DNA reads as TGTGCCAGCAGCTTTGCCAGGAGAGACAATCAGCCCCAGCATTTT. Translated, it gives CASSFARRDNQPQHF.

The rearrangement links TRBV29-1 to TRBJ1-2; D uncertain. With 0 bases removed from V and 4 bases from J, the gap between germline ends came to 15 bases. The CDR3 extends over 15 amino acids. The V gene's germline CDR1 is SQVTM and CDR2 ANQGSEA. Written as DNA, the CDR3 is TGCAGCGTTGAAGAGTCGGGAGCACAGAGCTATGGCTACACCTTC. This translates into CSVEESGAQSYGYTF.

Many counts were recorded for this clonotype. The rearrangement joins TRBV6-1 to TRBJ2-6; D not resolved. Germline V gives CDR1 MNHNS, CDR2 SASEGT. V was shortened by 6 bases and J by 0 bases, with 6 bases between the two germline ends. The CDR3 is made up of 14 amino acids. CDR3 coding DNA: TGTGCCAGCAGGCTCAACTCTGGGGCCAACGTCCTGACTTTC. This translates into CASRLNSGANVLTF.

This clonotype was recorded only once. The J gene is TRBJ2-4, the V gene TRBV28, with 12 bases aligning to TRBD2. J was trimmed by 3 bases and V by 6 bases; bases with no gene match: 18. CDR1 is MDHEN and CDR2 is SYDVKM in the germline V gene. The length of the CDR3 is 20 residues. CDR3 DNA sequence: TGTGCCAGCAGACCCCATCCGGGACTAGCGGGCGAGATTGGCAAAAACATTCAGTACTTC. Translated: CASRPHPGLAGEIGKNIQYF.

The sample holds a few counts of this clonotype. The chain employs TRBV20-1 and TRBJ2-7, with D tentatively TRBD1 (5 bases). The CDR3 length is 15 residues. Germline loops: CDR1 DFQATT, CDR2 SNEGSKA (reference sequence). Trimming took 0 bases from V and 0 from J, leaving 12 bases between them. In DNA, the CDR3 is TGCAGTGCTAGAGATCGCGGACAACTCTCCTACGAGCAGTACTTC. Amino acid sequence: CSARDRGQLSYEQYF.

This clonotype was seen a handful of times. This sequence joins TRBV6-4 and TRBJ2-3; 11 nucleotides agree with TRBD2. Germline CDR1 MRHNA, CDR2 SNTAGT. The trim removed 0 bases at V and 2 bases at J, leaving 1 base unmatched. The CDR3 spans 16 residues. CDR3 in amino acids: CASSDSSGGATDTQYF. The DNA of the CDR3 is TGTGCCAGCAGTGACTCTAGCGGGGGGGCCACAGATACGCAGTATTTT.

The chain couples TRBV19 to TRBJ1-5; D gene uncertain. The V gene's germline CDR1 is LNHDA and CDR2 SQIVND (reference sequence). This CDR3 comprises 14 residues. The ends were cut back, 3 bases at V and 5 bases at J, with 11 bases in the middle. The CDR3 DNA reads as TGTGCCAGTAGTATTGTTCTGGCCCATCAGCCCCAGCATTTT. It translates to CASSIVLAHQPQHF.

This clonotype was counted ten times or more. This rearrangement joins TRBV29-1 to TRBJ2-4; a possible D gene is TRBD2 (5 bases). The ends were cut back, 7 bases at V and 1 base at J, with 8 bases in the middle. The CDR3 contains 12 residues. Germline V gene lookup returns CDR1 SQVTM and CDR2 ANQGSEA. CDR3 DNA sequence: TGCAGCGCGTGGGAGGCCAAAAACATTCAGTACTTC. It translates to CSAWEAKNIQYF.

This clonotype has more than one count but fewer than ten. The chain is built from TRBV27 and TRBJ2-3, with TRBD2 as a possible D gene (6 bases). Germline CDR1 and CDR2: MNHEY and SMNVEV (reference sequence). V gave up 5 bases and J gave up 2 bases, with 11 bases separating them. The CDR3 loop spans 14 amino acids. The CDR3: CASSLRDFTDTQYF. The DNA for the CDR3 is TGTGCCAGCAGTCTGCGGGACTTCACAGATACGCAGTATTTT.

The genes are TRBV10-3 and TRBJ2-7, with D tentatively TRBD1 or TRBD2 (5 bases each). Germline V gives CDR1 ENHRY, CDR2 SYGVKD. This CDR3 is built from 15 residues. V lost 0 bases and J 7 bases, leaving 16 bases between the germline ends. CDR3 nucleotides: TGTGCCATCAGTGAGTCGACTGCAGGGCGAGGGGAGCAGTACTTC. It yields the protein CAISESTAGRGEQYF.

This sequence joins TRBV11-2 and TRBJ2-1; D is unresolved. Germline V gene data show CDR1 as SGHAT and CDR2 as FQNNGV. V was clipped by 3 bases and J by 9 bases, with 18 bases between them. This CDR3 contains 15 residues. As DNA, the CDR3 is TGTGCCAGCAGCTTGCGTCTGGACGAGGTTAGTGAGCAGTTCTTC. Translated, it gives CASSLRLDEVSEQFF.

The chain uses TRBV28 and TRBJ2-2; no reliable D call. CDR1 is MDHEN and CDR2 is SYDVKM in the germline V gene. Between the trimmed V and J ends, which lost 7 bases and 1 base, there was a span of 10 bases. This CDR3 comprises 14 residues. The CDR3, as DNA: TGTGCCAGCAAATCCTCAGGGAACACCGGGGAGCTGTTTTTT. Amino acid sequence: CASKSSGNTGELFF.

This clonotype was found many times. This chain joins TRBV19 and TRBJ2-3; D ambiguous. The CDR3 has 13 residues. Trimming removed 5 bases at V and 2 bases at J, with 8 bases between. Germline CDR1 is LNHDA and CDR2 is SQIVND (reference sequence). The CDR3 loop reads CASSRTYTDTQYF. Here the CDR3 DNA reads TGTGCCAGTAGTCGGACGTACACAGATACGCAGTATTTT.

V gene TRBV2 combines with J gene TRBJ1-6; 8 bases match TRBD1. The trim removed 8 bases at V and 7 bases at J, leaving 4 bases unmatched. Germline CDR1 reads SNHLY; CDR2 reads FYNNEI. This CDR3 region has 13 residues. This chain's CDR3 is CASGQGWNSPLHF. The CDR3 nucleotides are TGTGCCAGCGGACAGGGTTGGAATTCACCCCTCCACTTT.

This clonotype was recorded a few times. The V gene is TRBV27, the J gene TRBJ1-5; D possibly corresponds to TRBD1 (6 bases). Germline assignment: CDR1 MNHEY and CDR2 SMNVEV (reference sequence). Trimming removed 5 bases at V and 5 bases at J, with 10 bases between. The CDR3 sequence is 13 residues long. The CDR3 nucleotides are TGTGCCAGCAGTCCCCGGGGGCATCAGCCCCAGCATTTT. Its translation is CASSPRGHQPQHF.